This TCR beta chain was captured by sequencing in a study of T-cell reconstitution after alpha-beta-depleted transplantation in children. A library of TCRbeta sequences, prepared with unique molecular identifiers, was generated. TCRdb reprocessed the PCR reads via MiXCR and lists one record per CDR3 protein. The table has 250,000 to 300,000 distinct CDR3 sequences, nearly 10% seen once; the top ten hold roughly 9.1%. Trimming removed 2 bases at V and 1 base at J, with 9 bases between. This CDR3 contains 14 residues. Germline CDR1 is SEHNR and CDR2 is FQNEAQ (reference sequence). V gene TRBV7-9 combines with J gene TRBJ2-7, with unresolved D. The sample here was PBMCs from the stem cell graft donor, taken from the stem cell graft. This sequence originates from a human donor who donated a stem cell graft to a child with SCID. The CDR3: CASSLSPGSYEQYF. The CDR3 DNA sequence: TGTGCCAGCAGCTTATCCCCAGGATCCTACGAGCAGTACTTC.